The 16 T cell receptor beta chains given below trace back to one sample, sequenced in a study of blood T cell repertoires in COVID-19. Only in-frame clones appear in the TCRdb table, and some are missing; sequencing was by immunoSEQ multiplex PCR. The repertoire holds about 300,000 clones, with more than 75% as singletons. The sequencing input was peripheral blood. The receptors stem from a man aged 65 to 85 with acute or convalescent COVID-19.

To note about this clone: Other DNA variants within this sample encode the same CDR3. This chain uses TRBV21-1 with TRBJ2-7; TRBD1 was called by the table and not checked on the DNA. TRBV21-1 constitutes a pseudogene. The CDR3 loop spans 12 amino acids. The CDR3 here is CASSKATGEQYF. In DNA, the CDR3 is TGTGCCAGCAGCAAAGCGACAGGCGAGCAGTACTTT.

The chain carries TRBV21-1 and TRBJ1-3; the table gives TRBD1 as D, unverified against the DNA. TRBV21-1 is termed a pseudogene. This CDR3 has 16 residues. The CDR3 sequence: CASSKEGRGHGNTIYF. The CDR3 DNA follows: TGTGCCAGCAGCAAAGAGGGCAGGGGGCACGGAAACACCATATATTTT.

The rearrangement joins TRBV5-6 to TRBJ1-6, with 10 positions matching TRBD1. V trimming: 2 bases; J trimming: 8 bases; junction bases outside the gene matches: 4. The CDR3 totals 15 residues. Germline loops: CDR1 SGHDT, CDR2 YYEEEE. The CDR3 DNA reads as TGTGCCAGCAGCTTATTTGGGACAGGGGATTCACCCCTCCACTTT. Translation: CASSLFGTGDSPLHF.

The J gene is TRBJ2-5, the V gene TRBV5-5; no definite D call. The ends were cut back, 4 bases at V and 5 bases at J, with 9 bases in the middle. The CDR3 covers 12 residues. Germline V CDR1 and CDR2: SGHKS, YYEKEE (reference sequence). CDR3 coding DNA: TGTGCCAGCAGCCTAGTTTTGGAGACCCAGTACTTC. This encodes CASSLVLETQYF.

V gene TRBV6-2 or TRBV6-3 combines with J gene TRBJ2-1; 7 positions agree with TRBD2. The junction had 9 bases not matched to a gene; V was cut back by 2 bases and J by 5 bases. Germline values: CDR1 MNHEY, CDR2 SVGEGT. The CDR3 sequence is 16 residues long. The CDR3, as DNA: TGTGCCAGCAGTTACGATCTAGCGGACCTCCACAATGAGCAGTTCTTC. It is translated as CASSYDLADLHNEQFF.

The chain carries TRBV11-2 and TRBJ2-3, with unresolved D. This CDR3 region has 14 residues. V lost 6 bases to trimming and J lost 2 bases, with 12 bases between them. In germline, CDR1 is SGHAT, CDR2 FQNNGV. CDR3 nucleotides: TGTGCCAGCAGTATTTCTATCTCCACAGATACGCAGTATTTT. Its translation is CASSISISTDTQYF. Drawing the rest from reference TRBV11-2 and TRBJ2-3, the complete variable domain is EAGVAQSPRYKIIEKRQSVAFWCNPISGHATLYWYQQILGQGPKLLIQFQNNGVVDDSQLPKDRFSAERLKGVDSTLKIQPAKLEDSAVYLCASSISISTDTQYFGPGTRLTVL.

V usage is TRBV4-3 and J usage is TRBJ2-7, with a weak D call TRBD1 (6 bases). CDR3 length equals 15 residues. Germline values: CDR1 LGHNA, CDR2 YSLEER. The V gene lost 1 base and the J gene lost 3 bases, with 13 bases spanning the gap. The CDR3 reads CASSQGSRGGYEQYF. CDR3 nucleotide sequence: TGCGCCAGCAGCCAAGGGTCCAGGGGCGGCTACGAGCAGTACTTC.

This rearrangement joins TRBV11-3 to TRBJ2-1, with TRBD2 as a possible D gene (7 bases). V dropped 5 bases and J dropped 5 bases, with 16 bases sitting between them. CDR1 SGHNT and CDR2 YENEEA come from the germline V gene. The CDR3 is made up of 15 amino acids. Here the CDR3 DNA reads TGTGCCAGCAGCCTGGGGGGGCCGGCCCACAATGAGCAGTTCTTC. Encoded protein: CASSLGGPAHNEQFF.

The chain recombines TRBV10-3 with TRBJ2-5; 15 positions agree with TRBD2. There are 15 residues in the CDR3. V lost 8 bases to trimming and J lost 4 bases; unmatched junction nucleotides: 5. Germline V gene lookup returns CDR1 ENHRY and CDR2 SYGVKD. CDR3 DNA sequence: TGTGCCATCGGGGGACTAGCGGGAGGTGGAGAGACCCAGTACTTC. The encoded protein is CAIGGLAGGGETQYF.

The chain couples TRBV10-3 to TRBJ1-2, with TRBD1 matching 8 bases. The germline V gene encodes CDR1 ENHRY and CDR2 SYGVKD. CDR3 length: 14 amino acids. V shed 3 bases, J shed 2 bases, and the junction held 2 bases outside the gene matches. The CDR3 loop reads CAISEQGGNYGYTF. CDR3 in DNA: TGTGCCATCAGTGAACAGGGGGGGAACTATGGCTACACCTTC.

The genes are TRBV11-2 and TRBJ2-5; the match to TRBD1 covers 7 bases. Per germline, CDR1 SGHAT and CDR2 FQNNGV. With V trimmed by 0 bases and J by 2 bases, 9 bases remained unmatched. This CDR3 comprises 17 residues. The CDR3 DNA reads TGTGCCAGCAGCTTAGATCGTATAGGGGGCCTTCAAGAGACCCAGTACTTC. This sequence encodes CASSLDRIGGLQETQYF.

This clone appeared once. This chain links TRBV21-1 with TRBJ2-1; the table's TRBD1 call for D was not verified on the DNA. TRBV21-1 is deemed a pseudogene. The length of the CDR3 is 16 residues. CDR3 coding DNA: TGTGCCAGCAGCCAGGAGGGGGCCCAGTCACGGAATGAGCAGTTCTTC. This gives the protein CASSQEGAQSRNEQFF.

This rearrangement joins TRBV3-1 (or the pseudogene TRBV3-2) to TRBJ1-1; maybe TRBD1 (6 bases). The CDR3 runs to 14 residues. The germline gives CDR1 LGHDT, CDR2 YNNKEL (reference sequence). V shed 2 bases and J shed 4 bases, with 11 bases lying between them. The CDR3, as DNA: TGTGCCAGCAGCCAACAGGGGTCGGGCACTGAAGCTTTCTTT. Its protein is CASSQQGSGTEAFF.

This chain connects TRBV19 to TRBJ2-5, with D possibly being TRBD2 (7 bases). Germline CDR1 is LNHDA and CDR2 is SQIVND (reference sequence). Trimming took 2 bases from V and 4 from J, leaving 17 bases between them. This CDR3 comprises 16 residues. The CDR3 spells CASSILGGASGETQYF. The CDR3, as DNA: TGTGCCAGTAGTATACTTGGGGGGGCTTCTGGAGAGACCCAGTACTTC.

This clone was seen only a few times. V is TRBV7-2 and J is TRBJ2-1, with D tentatively TRBD1 (6 bases). Germline values: CDR1 SGHTA, CDR2 FQGNSA. Between the trimmed V and J ends, which lost 8 bases and 5 bases, there was a span of 16 bases. The length of the CDR3 is 14 residues. The CDR3 DNA is TGTGCCAGCCCCCTTTCGACAGGTGACAATGAGCAGTTCTTC. Amino acid sequence: CASPLSTGDNEQFF.

This chain's CDR3 is CASSYSPNSHGYTF. The CDR3 DNA sequence: TGTGCCAGCAGTTACTCCCCGAACAGCCATGGCTACACCTTC. The rearrangement joins TRBV6-5 to TRBJ1-2; unclear D gene. The germline gives CDR1 MNHEY, CDR2 SVGAGI. V was cut by 0 bases and J by 6 bases, with 11 bases left in between. The CDR3 contains 14 residues.